These T cell receptor beta chains were read from a single sample in a study of T-cell memory formation after mild COVID-19. Using its own MiXCR run on the 5' RACE reads, TCRdb lists one record per CDR3 protein. The table includes fewer than 150,000 distinct CDR3 sequences, more than 13% detected once. Sequenced material: PBMCs or a T cell subset sorted from them (not recorded which). These receptors originate from an adult woman who had mild COVID-19 (a few samples of this study predate the infection). Cell type and time point are not known. CDR3s include the opening cysteine and the closing phenylalanine or tryptophan. A D gene is named only where the DNA matches it firmly. Size is omitted from some rows. Given values are once, few, many or a class for expanded clones.

d_call: TRBD2; clone_size: .; j_call: TRBJ2-1; v_call: TRBV19; cdr3_nt: TGTGCCAGTACCCCGCAACTAGCGGGAGCCTACAATGAGCAGTTCTTC; cdr3_aa: CASTPQLAGAYNEQFF
d_call: .; clone_size: .; j_call: TRBJ1-5; v_call: TRBV28; cdr3_nt: TGTGCCAGCAGCATTACGGCCCCACCCCAGCATTTT; cdr3_aa: CASSITAPPQHF
d_call: .; clone_size: few; j_call: TRBJ2-7; v_call: TRBV7-6; cdr3_nt: TGTGCCAGCAGCTTAGTGAGCGGGCAGAACTCCTACGAGCAGTACTTC; cdr3_aa: CASSLVSGQNSYEQYF
d_call: .; clone_size: .; j_call: TRBJ2-5; v_call: TRBV7-7; cdr3_nt: TGTGCTAGCAGCCCGTCGGACAGCCAGCAAGAGACCCAGTACTTC; cdr3_aa: CASSPSDSQQETQYF
d_call: .; clone_size: .; j_call: TRBJ2-2; v_call: TRBV27; cdr3_nt: TGTGCCAGCAGTTTATCCAGATCCGAGTACAGGGATATCGGGGAGCTGTTTTTT; cdr3_aa: CASSLSRSEYRDIGELFF
d_call: .; clone_size: few; j_call: TRBJ2-5; v_call: TRBV12-3/TRBV12-4; cdr3_nt: TGTGCCAGCAACCTCCCCGAGGGCACTGAGAGAGAAGAGACCCAGTACTTC; cdr3_aa: CASNLPEGTEREETQYF
d_call: TRBD1; clone_size: .; j_call: TRBJ1-5; v_call: TRBV6-5; cdr3_nt: TGTGCCAGCAGTTACCTATGGACAGGGGGAAAGAATAGCAATCAGCCCCAGCATTTT; cdr3_aa: CASSYLWTGGKNSNQPQHF
d_call: .; clone_size: many; j_call: TRBJ1-2; v_call: TRBV20-1; cdr3_nt: TGCAGTGCTAGAGTTCCAGGGAATGGCTACACCTTC; cdr3_aa: CSARVPGNGYTF
d_call: .; clone_size: many; j_call: TRBJ2-7; v_call: TRBV5-5; cdr3_nt: TGTGCCAGCAGCTTGGGCACCGGACAGTACGAGCAGTACTTC; cdr3_aa: CASSLGTGQYEQYF
d_call: .; clone_size: many; j_call: TRBJ2-1; v_call: TRBV20-1; cdr3_nt: TGCAGTGCTAGATCGTACAAGACTAGTAAGGGCCTAGATGAGCAGTTCTTC; cdr3_aa: CSARSYKTSKGLDEQFF
d_call: TRBD1; clone_size: few; j_call: TRBJ2-5; v_call: TRBV14; cdr3_nt: TGTGCCAGCAGCCAGTTTCACCCGGGACAGCGAGAGACCCAGTACTTC; cdr3_aa: CASSQFHPGQRETQYF
d_call: TRBD2; clone_size: .; j_call: TRBJ2-1; v_call: TRBV29-1; cdr3_nt: TGCAGCGTCGTGGGGGGGGACCCTGGCAATGAGCAGTTCTTC; cdr3_aa: CSVVGGDPGNEQFF
d_call: .; clone_size: few; j_call: TRBJ2-3; v_call: TRBV12-3/TRBV12-4; cdr3_nt: TGTGCCAGCAGGCACACAGATACGCAGTATTTT; cdr3_aa: CASRHTDTQYF
d_call: TRBD1; clone_size: .; j_call: TRBJ1-1; v_call: TRBV7-3; cdr3_nt: TGTGCCAGCAGCTCGACGACAGGGTACACTGAAGCTTTCTTT; cdr3_aa: CASSSTTGYTEAFF